This passage covers 2 T cell receptor beta chains from one sample sequenced in a study of T cells in Graves' hyperthyroidism and ophthalmopathy. Researchers amplified the TCR beta CDR3 regions from RNA transcripts. A first-round RT-PCR of the TCR CDR3 used the HTBI primer set. TCRdb analysed the multiplex PCR reads with MiXCR anew, one entry per CDR3 protein. The sample lists approximately 410,000 distinct CDR3 sequences, roughly 15% occurring once. The sample comprised blood. The receptors were gathered from a woman aged 18-29 years with Graves' hyperthyroidism.

This clonotype was seen ten or more times. This chain uses TRBV6-2 or TRBV6-3 with TRBJ2-4; a weak D match, TRBD2 (6 bases). The CDR3 sequence is 19 residues long. Germline-derived CDR1 and CDR2 are MNHEY and SVGEGT. The V end was cut by 1 base, the J end by 1 base, with 20 bases between. CDR3 nucleotides: TGTGCCAGCAGTTACTTCTGGGAGACCTCGGGGGTGGCCAAAAACATTCAGTACTTC. The encoded protein is CASSYFWETSGVAKNIQYF.

The chain has TRBV4-3 and TRBJ2-2; the match to TRBD2 covers 11 bases. Germline CDR1 and CDR2: LGHNA and YSLEER. The V and J ends lost 1 base and 6 bases, in that order; junction bases with no gene match: 1. The CDR3 consists of 15 residues. CDR3 coding DNA: TGCGCCAGCAGCCAAGGACTAGCGGGATCCGGGGAGCTGTTTTTT. This translates into CASSQGLAGSGELFF.